This is a list of T cell receptor beta chains from one sample in a study of regulatory T cells in long-lasting Graves disease. TCRdb redid the calling of the multiplex PCR reads with MiXCR, one entry per CDR3 protein. The table lists around 450,000 distinct CDR3 sequences, about 15% of them singletons, with 7.8% in the top ten. The same data also contributed to another study, on T cells in Graves' hyperthyroidism and ophthalmopathy.

Here the sequenced sample was peripheral blood mononuclear cells (PBMCs), taken at new diagnosis, from a patient treated with antithyroid drugs. Source of these receptors: a woman between 35 and 50 years old with Graves disease. The CDR3 runs from the conserved cysteine through the conserved F or W. The order of the fields is V gene, J gene, clone size, D gene, CDR3 DNA, CDR3 protein. D genes are given only for firm matches. Only some rows state a clone size, as once, few, many or a class for expanded clones.

TRBV12-3/TRBV12-4,TRBJ1-3,many,.,TGTGCCAGCAGTTTGAGGCGGGGTGTCACCATATATTTT,CASSLRRGVTIYF
TRBV20-1,TRBJ2-3,few,TRBD2,TGCAGTGCTAGGCCGCTAGCGGGAGTGGGAGATACGCAGTATTTT,CSARPLAGVGDTQYF
TRBV24-1,TRBJ2-1,.,TRBD2,TGTGCCACCAGTGACCCTGGGACTAGCGGGAGGGCCTCCTCTCCTGAGCAGTTCTTC,CATSDPGTSGRASSPEQFF
TRBV10-3,TRBJ1-6,many,TRBD1,TGTGCCATCAGTGGGGACAGGGAGAAATCACCCCTCCACTTT,CAISGDREKSPLHF
TRBV9,TRBJ1-5,.,TRBD1,TGTGCCAGCAGCGTAGAGGGGGCAGGGAATCAGCCCCAGCATTTT,CASSVEGAGNQPQHF
TRBV11-2,TRBJ1-6,.,TRBD1,TGTGCCAGCAGATCTACCGGGACAGGCTACTATAATTCACCCCTCCACTTT,CASRSTGTGYYNSPLHF
TRBV5-8,TRBJ2-7,.,.,TGTGCCAGCAGCTTGGGCCACCTATCCTACGAGCAGTACTTC,CASSLGHLSYEQYF
TRBV19,TRBJ2-1,many,TRBD2,TGTGCCAGTAGTATAGACCTTTTAGCGGGAGAGGGCTACAATGAGCAGTTCTTC,CASSIDLLAGEGYNEQFF
TRBV7-9,TRBJ2-7,many,.,TGTGCCAGCAGCTTACCGGGGTCCTACGAGCAGTACTTC,CASSLPGSYEQYF
TRBV19,TRBJ2-5,many,TRBD2,TGTGCCAGTAGTATAGGACTAGCGGGAGGCCCGCGGCAAGAGACCCAGTACTTC,CASSIGLAGGPRQETQYF
TRBV13,TRBJ2-7,many,.,TGTGCCAGCAGCCAAACCAGGGGCCCCTACGAGCAGTACTTC,CASSQTRGPYEQYF
TRBV6-1,TRBJ2-1,.,.,TGTGCCAGCAACCGCGATGAGTTAGCAATGCAGTTCTTC,CASNRDELAMQFF
TRBV15,TRBJ2-1,.,TRBD2,TGTGCCACCAGCAGATTAGGGACTAGCGGGAGTTCCTACAATGAGCAGTTCTTC,CATSRLGTSGSSYNEQFF
TRBV15,TRBJ2-1,few,TRBD2,TGTGCCACCAGCAGAGAAGCGGGAGTCTCCTACAATGAGCAGTTCTTC,CATSREAGVSYNEQFF
TRBV12-5,TRBJ2-3,few,.,TGTGCTAGTGGGGCTAGCGACCGCACAGATACGCAGTATTTT,CASGASDRTDTQYF
TRBV5-1,TRBJ2-5,.,.,TGCGCCAGCGCGAGAAGGGCGGATGAAGAGACCCAGTACTTC,CASARRADEETQYF
TRBV18,TRBJ2-1,few,.,TGTGCCAGCTCCATACTAGTGGGAGAGTACAATGAGCAGTTCTTC,CASSILVGEYNEQFF
TRBV5-5,TRBJ1-2,.,TRBD1,TGTGCCAGCAGCTTGGTACCCGGGACAGGGCGTGTGGCGTACTATGGCTACACCTTC,CASSLVPGTGRVAYYGYTF
TRBV5-6,TRBJ2-5,many,.,TGTGCCAGCAGCACTTCGGCAGCAGAACAAGAGACCCAGTACTTC,CASSTSAAEQETQYF
TRBV6-1,TRBJ2-4,few,.,TGTGCCAGCAGTGAGGGGGGGGCGAACATTCAGTACTTC,CASSEGGANIQYF
TRBV29-1,TRBJ2-7,many,TRBD1,TGCAGCGTTGAAGCTAAGGACAGGCCAAGCTACGAGCAGTACTTC,CSVEAKDRPSYEQYF
TRBV3-1,TRBJ2-5,many,.,TGTGCCAGCAGCCATCCCGGCCGGGACCCGAGGGAGACCCAGTACTTC,CASSHPGRDPRETQYF
TRBV7-2,TRBJ2-5,many,.,TGTGCCAGCAGCCTTAACGGAGAGACCCAGTACTTC,CASSLNGETQYF
TRBV7-9,TRBJ2-3,.,TRBD2,TGTGCTTTGGGGGGACTAGCTGCGACAGATACGCAGTATTTT,CALGGLAATDTQYF
TRBV28,TRBJ1-1,many,.,TGTGCCAGCGGGAGGTGGACTGAAGCTTTCTTT,CASGRWTEAFF
TRBV11-2,TRBJ2-7,.,TRBD1,TGTGCCAGCAGCTTCGGGACAGCAAGCGAGCAGTACTTC,CASSFGTASEQYF
TRBV6-1,TRBJ1-2,.,.,TGTGCCAGCAGTGCCCAATCCAGCAACTATGGCTACACCTTC,CASSAQSSNYGYTF
TRBV7-9,TRBJ1-2,.,.,TGTGCCAGCAGCTTAGGGGCCGGGGGCAAATATGGCTACACCTTC,CASSLGAGGKYGYTF
TRBV7-9,TRBJ2-2,many,.,TGTGCCAGCAGCAAGGGCAGGGCGAACACCGGGGAGCTGTTTTTT,CASSKGRANTGELFF
TRBV15,TRBJ2-1,.,TRBD2,TGTGCCACCAGCAGAGCCGGGAGGGCTTACAATGAGCAGTTCTTC,CATSRAGRAYNEQFF
TRBV2,TRBJ2-2,many,.,TGTGCCAGCAGTTACAGCCGTGTGGGGGCAAACACCGGGGAGCTGTTTTTT,CASSYSRVGANTGELFF
TRBV7-9,TRBJ2-2,many,TRBD1,TGTGCCAGCAGCCCGACAGGGGGCGAGGGGACCGGGGAGCTGTTTTTT,CASSPTGGEGTGELFF
TRBV10-2,TRBJ2-1,few,.,TGCGCCAGCAGTTCCGGAGGGGGTGGTGAGCAGTTCTTC,CASSSGGGGEQFF
TRBV6-2/TRBV6-3,TRBJ2-3,many,TRBD2,TGTGCCAGCAGTTACCAAACTGGACTAGCGGGAGTTTCGGATACGCAGTATTTT,CASSYQTGLAGVSDTQYF
TRBV12-5,TRBJ2-1,many,.,TGTGCTAGTGGTTCAGGGGCTGGGAATGAGCAGTTCTTC,CASGSGAGNEQFF
TRBV11-2,TRBJ1-3,many,.,TGTGCCAGCAGCTTAGAACAGCTTAACTCTGGAAACACCATATATTTT,CASSLEQLNSGNTIYF
TRBV28,TRBJ1-1,many,.,TGTGCCAGCAGTTTACGCCCGAACACTGAAGCTTTCTTT,CASSLRPNTEAFF
TRBV15,TRBJ2-7,many,.,TGTGCCACCCAGGACGGCCTGGGGGACGAGCAGTACTTC,CATQDGLGDEQYF
TRBV10-3,TRBJ2-7,many,TRBD1,TGTGCCATCAGAGCAGGGGGCTACGAGCAGTACTTC,CAIRAGGYEQYF
TRBV6-2/TRBV6-3,TRBJ2-3,.,TRBD2,TGTGCCAGCAGTGGTATTAGCGGGAGCACAGATACGCAGTATTTT,CASSGISGSTDTQYF
TRBV7-9,TRBJ2-1,few,.,TGTGCCAGCAGCTTTTTTGAGGATGAGCAGTTCTTC,CASSFFEDEQFF
TRBV19,TRBJ2-1,many,.,TGTGCCAGTAGTATAGATGCTAGCGACTACAATGAGCAGTTCTTC,CASSIDASDYNEQFF
TRBV7-2,TRBJ2-5,many,.,TGTGCCAGCAGCTTGGGGGTGACTAGTCACCAAGAGACCCAGTACTTC,CASSLGVTSHQETQYF
TRBV7-9,TRBJ1-1,many,.,TGTGCCAGCAGCTTAGCACAGGGTGACACTGAAGCTTTCTTT,CASSLAQGDTEAFF